These 2 T cell receptor beta chains share one sample of origin, sequenced in a study of T cell changes during pregnancy in multiple sclerosis. The table came from immunoSEQ multiplex PCR; TCRdb's copy has only in-frame clones and leaves some out. The sample lists 20,000 to 25,000 clones, more than 75% occurring once. Here the sequenced sample was CD8+ T cells from peripheral blood mononuclear cells, taken in the first trimester of pregnancy. Every receptor here comes from a female donor in good health, enrolled as a control in a pregnancy study.

CDR3 protein: CASSRGVEGNQPQHF. The CDR3 DNA sequence: TGTGCCAGCAGTCGGGGGGTGGAGGGCAATCAGCCCCAGCATTTT. The V gene is TRBV6-5, the J gene TRBJ1-5, with D possibly matching TRBD1 (5 bases). Germline assignment: CDR1 MNHEY and CDR2 SVGAGI. The CDR3 length is 15 residues. Trimming removed 5 bases at V and 2 bases at J, with 13 bases between.

The chain recombines TRBV28 with TRBJ2-7; TRBD2 matches 12 bases. Germline V lookup: CDR1 MDHEN, CDR2 SYDVKM. Unmatched junction bases numbered 4, after V lost 4 bases and J lost 3 bases. The CDR3 covers 15 residues. The CDR3 region is CASSYTSGGNYEQYF. The CDR3 region has the DNA TGTGCCAGCAGTTACACTAGCGGGGGGAACTACGAGCAGTACTTC. The whole variable domain, remainder taken from reference TRBV28 and TRBJ2-7, is DVKVTQSSRYLVKRTGEKVFLECVQDMDHENMFWYRQDPGLGLRLIYFSYDVKMKEKGDIPEGYSVSREKKERFSLILESASTNQTSMYLCASSYTSGGNYEQYFGPGTRLTVT.